This T cell receptor (beta chain) stems from a study of cytomegalovirus exposure and HLA in healthy donors. Primers for the PCR totalled 60 Vbeta and 13 Jbeta. Libraries were prepared by immunoSEQ multiplex PCR; TCRdb keeps only in-frame clonotypes and omits some of them. This table has around 200,000 clones, approximately 80% appearing once. Germline V gene lookup returns CDR1 MDHEN and CDR2 SYDVKM. This CDR3 is built from 16 residues. V was clipped by 4 bases and J by 1 base; unmatched bases: 4. The sequencing sample was made of PBMCs. The TCR sequence derives from a girl aged 10 to 17 in good health and CMV-seronegative. This sequence joins TRBV28 and TRBJ2-5; 12 nucleotides line up with TRBD2. The CDR3 region is CASSSRLAGVQETQYF. In nucleotides, the CDR3 is TGTGCCAGCAGTTCTCGACTAGCGGGAGTCCAAGAGACCCAGTACTTC.